Listed below are T cell receptor beta chains from one sample, sequenced in a study of blood T cell repertoires in COVID-19. The protocol was immunoSEQ multiplex PCR, while the TCRdb copy is restricted to in-frame clones and leaves out a portion. The profile shows about 250,000 clones, approximately 78% of them singletons. Sequencing was performed on PBMCs or T cells enriched from blood (not recorded which). Source of these receptors: a man aged 35 to 55 who had been exposed to COVID-19. Both conserved end residues are part of each CDR3. A D gene is named only where the DNA matches it firmly. Size is stated for part of the rows, as once, few or many counts, or as a class when the clone is expanded.

CDR3nt	CDR3aa	abundance	d_gene	v_gene	j_gene
TGTGCCAGCAGGCGGGAGTTACAAGGCTCCTATAATTCACCCCTCCACTTT	CASRRELQGSYNSPLHF	.	.	TRBV27	TRBJ1-6
TGTGCCAGTAGTTTGGGACACAATCAGCCCCAGCATTTT	CASSLGHNQPQHF	few	.	TRBV19	TRBJ1-5
TGCGCCAGCAGCCAGACTAGCGGGGAAGCGGCTGGGGCCAACGTCCTGACTTTC	CASSQTSGEAAGANVLTF	.	TRBD2	TRBV4-1	TRBJ2-6
TGTGCCATCAGAGAAGACATGCGGGATGGCTACACCTTC	CAIREDMRDGYTF	.	.	TRBV10-3	TRBJ1-2
TGTGCCAGCAGTGTACACAGCCATGGCTACACCTTC	CASSVHSHGYTF	.	.	TRBV2	TRBJ1-2
TGCGCCAGCAGAATCGGAGCGGGGCTAAACACCGGGGAGCTGTTTTTT	CASRIGAGLNTGELFF	.	TRBD2	TRBV5-1	TRBJ2-2
TGTGCCAGCAGCCAATTATTTTACGAGCAGTACTTC	CASSQLFYEQYF	few	.	TRBV3-1/TRBV3-2	TRBJ2-7
TGTGCCAGCAGCTTAGCTTGGTACAGCGGGAGGGCCCAGGACGAGCAGTACTTC	CASSLAWYSGRAQDEQYF	.	TRBD2	TRBV13	TRBJ2-7
TGTGCCAGCAGCCGCAACCTACTAGGTACGCAGTATTTT	CASSRNLLGTQYF	.	.	TRBV14	TRBJ2-3
TGTGCCAGCAGCTTGGATAGCGGGAGTCGAAACATTCAGTACTTC	CASSLDSGSRNIQYF	few	TRBD2	TRBV7-3	TRBJ2-4
TGTGCCAGCGGACATCGACTAGCGGGATTGAGCGGGGAGCTGTTTTTT	CASGHRLAGLSGELFF	.	TRBD2	TRBV7-8	TRBJ2-2
TGCGCCAGCAGCTTGATTTCTCAGGACTCTGGAAACACCATATATTTT	CASSLISQDSGNTIYF	.	.	TRBV5-1	TRBJ1-3
TGTGCCAGCAGCTTAGAAGTAAGGGGCCCAAAAGATAGCAATCAGCCCCAGCATTTT	CASSLEVRGPKDSNQPQHF	.	.	TRBV7-6	TRBJ1-5
TGCGCCAGCAGCGGTAAGGATTCGGATCGGGTCTATGGCTACACCTTC	CASSGKDSDRVYGYTF	few	.	TRBV5-1	TRBJ1-2
TGTGCTAGTGGTTTAACAGGGAATGAGCAGTTCTTC	CASGLTGNEQFF	.	.	TRBV12-5	TRBJ2-1
TGTGCCAGCAGCCCTAAAGGGCGGGCTAGCACAGATACGCAGTATTTT	CASSPKGRASTDTQYF	.	.	TRBV3-1/TRBV3-2	TRBJ2-3
TGCGCCAGCAGCTTAGGACAGTGGCAGAGGTTCACTGAAGCTTTCTTT	CASSLGQWQRFTEAFF	.	.	TRBV5-1	TRBJ1-1
TGCAGCGCTTATCAGGGTGAAGCTTTCTTT	CSAYQGEAFF	.	.	TRBV29-1	TRBJ1-1
TGTGCCTGGAGGGGCCAGGGGGCGGCTGGCTACACCTTC	CAWRGQGAAGYTF	few	TRBD1	TRBV30	TRBJ1-2
TGTGCCACCAGCCGGCGAAGCGGGAGGATAACCAGGTCCTACAATGAGCAGTTCTTC	CATSRRSGRITRSYNEQFF	.	TRBD2	TRBV15	TRBJ2-1